The source of this T cell receptor beta chain is a study of identical twins. Whole-study findings and limits: For out-of-frame beta sequences, excess twin sharing was weaker. With monozygotic twins, out-of-frame TCR alpha sharing exceeded what models estimated.

V trimming: 1 base; J trimming: 6 bases; junction bases outside the gene matches: 7. This CDR3 has 16 residues. Looked up from germline, CDR1 is SEHNR and CDR2 is FQNEAQ (reference sequence). Only healthy Caucasians were included as donors. TCRdb re-called the 5' RACE reads through MiXCR, storing one row per CDR3 protein. Altogether about 1.7 million distinct CDR3 sequences are present, around a third being singletons, with the ten largest covering less than 0.35%. Concerning this clonotype: Its matching antigen is unknown.

The chain links TRBV7-9 to TRBJ2-3, with 10 bases lining up with TRBD2. The receptor's source is a newborn girl in good health. The sequencing input was cord blood. In DNA, the CDR3 is TGTGCCAGCAGCTTAGTGGGGACTAGCGCTTCGGATACGCAGTATTTT. Protein product: CASSLVGTSASDTQYF. Together with reference TRBV7-9 and TRBJ2-3, the CDR3 gives the full variable domain: DTGVSQNPRHKITKRGQNVTFRCDPISEHNRLYWYRQTLGQGPEFLTYFQNEAQLEKSRLLSDRFSAERPKGSFSTLEIQRTEQGDSAMYLCASSLVGTSASDTQYFGPGTRLTVL.